The text below deals with one TCR beta chain. Ten or more counts support this clonotype. The antigen this receptor binds is unknown. The input lacks base qualities; no much larger clone sits a single base away. The library was obtained by PCR. Sequencing was carried out with an Illumina HiSeq 2500. TCR library preparation used molecular barcoding, with unique molecular identifiers applied to normalize quantification of the TCRbeta repertoire. TCRdb applied fastp at Q25 and MiXCR to the public reads, then kept only in-frame beta chains. When rows share a CDR3 protein, they turn into one entry using the most common DNA and genes. The sample records over 80,000 distinct CDR3 sequences, 20% to 25% of which are singletons. The ten largest clonotypes hold around 21% of the sample. This entry belongs to a study of T-cell reconstitution after alpha-beta-depleted transplantation in children (TCRdb year 2016). With regard to the full study: Using TCR repertoire profiling, the study quantitatively followed how T-cell immune reconstitution unfolded in children after TCRalphabeta/CD19-depleted allogeneic hematopoietic cell transplantation.

Results the study describes overall, beyond this receptor: The frequencies of hyperexpanded clones fell over the following months, and after one year, T-cell counts and TCRbeta diversity were mostly attributed to newly produced T cells. The high TCRbeta diversity at day 60 in some patients was ascribed to recipient T cells and intrathymic progenitors that had survived conditioning. The apparently early alphabetaT-cell count recovery about two months after transplant was reportedly dependent on only several hundred rapidly expanded clones derived from non-depleted graft cells.

The CDR3 runs 14 amino acids, cysteine and phenylalanine included. CDR3 DNA is the only sequence kept; it has 42 bases, read in frame from the first base. Looking up the germline V gene yields CDR1 SGHDT and CDR2 YYEEEE. V is clipped by 3 bases and J by 1 base, and the sequence between their germline boundaries is 11 bases long. The treatment or condition label on this specimen signifies: allogeneic hematopoietic cell transplantation with graft depleted of TCRalphabeta T cells and CD19 B cells. TCRalphabeta/CD19-depleted allogeneic hematopoietic cell grafts were given to the transplant recipients, all of whom were children.

This sequence uses TRBV5-6 and TRBJ2-7, with the D gene call left open. The source material was PBMCs, sampled before TCRalphabeta/CD19-depleted stem cell transplant. The sequence was obtained from a boy between 2 and 10 years old with acute lymphoblastic leukemia, due to receive a stem cell transplant. The DNA sequence is as follows: TGTGCCAGCAGCTACGTCACTGGGTCCTACGAGCAGTACTTC. Its protein reads: CASSYVTGSYEQYF.